Each of the 28 T cell receptor beta chains below was sequenced from the same sample in a study of T cell responses to AZD1222 COVID-19 vaccine. Sequenced by immunoSEQ multiplex PCR; TCRdb stores in-frame clones only, minus some. In the table there are fewer than 200,000 clones, approximately 92% of which are singletons. The sequenced sample was peripheral blood, obtained on day 0 of AZD1222 vaccination. The receptors come from an adult in good health.

The chain is built from TRBV9 and TRBJ1-6; D not certain. The CDR3 length is 17 residues. The V and J ends lost 0 bases and 2 bases respectively, with 12 bases between them. Germline CDR1 SGDLS, CDR2 YYNGEE. This chain's CDR3 is CASSVGWEATYNSPLHF. CDR3 coding DNA: TGTGCCAGCAGCGTAGGGTGGGAGGCGACCTATAATTCACCCCTCCACTTT.

Details on this clone: One junction end does not reproduce the germline sequence, and a read error may be involved. The V call is TRBV28, the J call TRBJ2-7; TRBD1 matches at 8 bases. The CDR3 is made up of 12 amino acids. Germline V gene sequence: CDR1 MDHEN, CDR2 SYDVKM. CDR3: CASSQRQGNLSF. CDR3 sequence (DNA): TGTGCCAGCAGTCAAAGACAGGGGAACCTTTCCTTC.

V usage is TRBV6-5 and J usage is TRBJ1-1; 9 nucleotides align to TRBD1. V was pared by 6 bases and J by 1 base, with 6 bases of the junction left unmatched. The CDR3 loop spans 15 amino acids. Germline CDR1 and CDR2: MNHEY and SVGAGI. This CDR3 is CASSSGTGRNTEAFF. DNA of the CDR3: TGTGCCAGCAGCTCCGGGACAGGGCGGAACACTGAAGCTTTCTTT.

J is TRBJ1-1 and V is TRBV6-5; D is undetermined. CDR3 length equals 15 residues. Germline-derived CDR1 and CDR2 are MNHEY and SVGAGI. The V and J ends lost 4 bases and 5 bases respectively, with 17 bases between them. As DNA, the CDR3 is TGTGCCAGCAGTTTTTCTTTGGGGAGCGGGACTGAAGCTTTCTTT. Its protein product is CASSFSLGSGTEAFF.

This clone was seen only once. The chain joins TRBV6-6 to TRBJ1-3; 10 bases are shared with TRBD1. The germline V gene has CDR1 MNHNY and CDR2 SVGAGI (reference sequence). J lost 4 bases, V lost 2 bases, and 5 bases had no gene match. The CDR3 is made up of 16 amino acids. CDR3 coding DNA: TGTGCCAGCAGTTACGGACAGGGGGTGGGAGGAAACACCATATATTTT. It codes for CASSYGQGVGGNTIYF.

With regard to this clone: At the DNA level, this CDR3 is encoded by other sequences in the same sample as well. The CDR3: CASSEAEGYEQYF. CDR3 sequence (DNA): TGTGCCAGCAGTGAAGCTGAGGGCTACGAGCAGTACTTC. V is TRBV6-1 and J is TRBJ2-7; tentatively, D is TRBD2 (5 bases). Germline-derived CDR1 and CDR2 are MNHNS and SASEGT. CDR3 length: 13 residues. V lost 0 bases to trimming and J lost 3 bases, with 6 bases between them.

The gene calls are TRBV18 and TRBJ2-7; TRBD2 aligns across 8 bases. This CDR3 is 16 amino acids long. Germline lookup yields CDR1 KGHSH and CDR2 LQKENI. Unmatched junction bases numbered 7, after V lost 0 bases and J lost 3 bases. The CDR3 spells CASSPPGNSGDYEQYF. Written as DNA, the CDR3 is TGTGCCAGCTCACCACCGGGCAATAGCGGGGACTACGAGCAGTACTTC.

The J gene is TRBJ2-1, the V gene TRBV3-1 (or the pseudogene TRBV3-2); 8 nucleotides line up with TRBD2. CDR1 and CDR2 from the germline V gene are LGHDT and YNNKEL (reference sequence). J lost 5 bases, V lost 8 bases, and 11 bases had no gene match. CDR3 length equals 15 residues. CDR3 in DNA: TGTGCCAGCCGTCAAGCTAGCGGGCCCCACAATGAGCAGTTCTTC. Translating gives CASRQASGPHNEQFF.

This chain joins TRBV5-1 and TRBJ2-7; 7 bases agree with TRBD2. This CDR3 has 14 amino acids. With 2 bases clipped from V and 1 base from J, the junction kept 3 bases outside the gene matches. The V gene's germline CDR1 is SGHRS and CDR2 YFSETQ. The CDR3 nucleotides read TGCGCCAGCAGCTTTGCGGGAGCGTCCTACGAGCAGTACTTC. This codes for CASSFAGASYEQYF.

J is TRBJ1-2 and V is TRBV2, with 7 bases that match TRBD1. V trimming: 6 bases; J trimming: 4 bases; junction bases outside the gene matches: 11. Germline CDR1 reads SNHLY; CDR2 reads FYNNEI. This CDR3 is built from 15 residues. CDR3 DNA sequence: TGTGCCAGCAGATCAAGGACAGGATCCCCCTATGGCTACACCTTC. Protein: CASRSRTGSPYGYTF. Full variable domain (outside the CDR3, taken from reference TRBV2 and TRBJ1-2): EPEVTQTPSHQVTQMGQEVILRCVPISNHLYFYWYRQILGQKVEFLVSFYNNEISEKSEIFDDQFSVERPDGSNFTLKIRSTKLEDSAMYFCASRSRTGSPYGYTFGSGTRLTVV.

V is TRBV29-1 and J is TRBJ2-7, with TRBD1 matching 11 bases. CDR1 and CDR2 from the germline V gene are SQVTM and ANQGSEA. The CDR3 extends over 14 amino acids. The J segment lost 5 bases and the V segment lost 6 bases, leaving 9 bases of the junction unmatched. The CDR3 coding sequence is TGCAGCGTGCCCGGGACAGGGGGTTTGAACGAGCAGTACTTC. It specifies CSVPGTGGLNEQYF.

The chain combines TRBV19 with TRBJ2-3, with D possibly matching TRBD2 (6 bases). V dropped 2 bases and J dropped 5 bases, with 17 bases sitting between them. In germline, CDR1 is LNHDA, CDR2 SQIVND (reference sequence). The CDR3 totals 16 residues. CDR3 DNA: TGTGCCAGTAGTATACTAGGAGGGCAGGGAAAAGATACGCAGTATTTT. Residues: CASSILGGQGKDTQYF.

In DNA form, the CDR3 reads TGTGCCAGCAGTCTCGGACAGGGGGCATGGAAACTGTTTTTT. This codes for CASSLGQGAWKLFF. The rearrangement joins TRBV27 to TRBJ1-4; 11 positions match TRBD1. This CDR3 has 14 residues. Germline CDR1 MNHEY, CDR2 SMNVEV (reference sequence). The trim removed 5 bases at V and 11 bases at J, leaving 7 bases unmatched.

CDR3 in amino acids: CASSPKRDKGTYEQYF. CDR3 in DNA: TGCGCCAGCAGCCCTAAACGGGACAAGGGGACCTACGAGCAGTACTTC. J is TRBJ2-7 and V is TRBV5-1; possibly TRBD1 for D (6 bases). Looked up from germline, CDR1 is SGHRS and CDR2 is YFSETQ. Trimming removed 4 bases at V and 2 bases at J, with 19 bases between. The CDR3 loop spans 16 amino acids.

J is TRBJ2-2 and V is TRBV11-2; D possibly corresponds to TRBD2 (5 bases). The CDR3 runs 15 residues. The germline V gene encodes CDR1 SGHAT and CDR2 FQNNGV. Trimming stripped 5 bases from V and 5 bases from J, with 15 bases between. CDR3 sequence reads: CASSGQSGVTGELFF. The CDR3 bases are TGTGCCAGCAGCGGTCAGTCCGGGGTTACCGGGGAGCTGTTTTTT.

The genes are TRBV5-1 and TRBJ1-2; no clear D. Trimming took 0 bases from V and 7 from J, leaving 10 bases between them. CDR1 and CDR2 (germline): SGHRS, YFSETQ. The CDR3 has 13 amino acids. CDR3 region: CASSLVGSGGYTF. Here the CDR3 DNA reads TGCGCCAGCAGCTTGGTAGGGAGTGGTGGCTACACCTTC.

A single count supports this clone. The rearrangement joins TRBV3-1 (or the pseudogene TRBV3-2) to TRBJ1-2; 7 bases line up with TRBD1. The CDR3 sequence is 14 residues long. V trimming: 1 base; J trimming: 8 bases; junction bases outside the gene matches: 7. CDR1 is LGHDT, CDR2 YNNKEL, per germline (reference sequence). CDR3 protein: CASSQVPGGNGYTF. The CDR3 region has the DNA TGTGCCAGCAGCCAAGTCCCAGGGGGAAACGGCTACACCTTC.

This clone was recorded once. The gene calls are TRBV6-6 and TRBJ1-1; D may be TRBD1 (6 bases). This CDR3 has 14 residues. V was shortened by 3 bases and J by 3 bases, with 11 bases between the two germline ends. Germline V gene data show CDR1 as MNHNY and CDR2 as SVGAGI (reference sequence). The CDR3 region is CASSYGGLDTEAFF. CDR3 DNA: TGTGCCAGCAGTTATGGGGGGCTGGACACTGAAGCTTTCTTT.

The rearrangement links TRBV3-1 (or the pseudogene TRBV3-2) to TRBJ1-2; D unclear. The germline V gene has CDR1 LGHDT and CDR2 YNNKEL (reference sequence). The CDR3 covers 12 residues. The V end was cut by 1 base, the J end by 7 bases, with 7 bases between. CDR3 sequence: CASSQVASGYTF. The CDR3 bases are TGTGCCAGCAGCCAAGTTGCTAGTGGCTACACCTTC.

The chain uses TRBV21-1 and TRBJ2-7. TRBV21-1 is listed as a pseudogene. There are 12 residues in the CDR3. The CDR3 nucleotides are TGTGCCAGCAGCAAATTAAGCTACGAGCAGTACTTC. Its translation is CASSKLSYEQYF.

This clone was seen once. The chain uses TRBV10-3 and TRBJ2-7, with D possibly being TRBD1 (5 bases). The V end lost 3 bases, the J end lost 4 bases, and 19 bases lay between the germline ends. The CDR3 loop spans 16 amino acids. Germline values: CDR1 ENHRY, CDR2 SYGVKD. The CDR3 loop reads CAISESDTRAQYEQYF. CDR3 sequence (DNA): TGTGCCATCAGTGAATCGGACACCCGGGCACAATACGAGCAGTACTTC.

This chain joins TRBV24-1 and TRBJ2-1, with D tentatively TRBD1 (6 bases). The germline V gene encodes CDR1 KGHDR and CDR2 SFDVKD. V was shortened by 0 bases and J by 6 bases, with 11 bases between the two germline ends. This CDR3 region has 15 residues. The CDR3 loop reads CATSDLQGQINEQFF. CDR3 coding DNA: TGTGCCACCAGTGATTTGCAGGGGCAAATCAATGAGCAGTTCTTC.

The chain combines TRBV19 with TRBJ1-3; D unresolved. Trimming took 2 bases from V and 4 from J, leaving 15 bases between them. The length of the CDR3 is 16 residues. Germline CDR1 reads LNHDA; CDR2 reads SQIVND (reference sequence). The CDR3 is CASSITNGPTGNTIYF. CDR3 nucleotide sequence: TGTGCCAGTAGTATAACGAACGGACCCACGGGAAACACCATATATTTT.

The CDR3 DNA reads TGTGCCATGAATTTGCGGGGGGTCGAGCAGTACTTC. Translated, it gives CAMNLRGVEQYF. This sequence joins TRBV30 and TRBJ2-7; TRBD2 aligns across 8 bases. The germline gives CDR1 GTSNPN, CDR2 SVGIG (reference sequence). This CDR3 is 12 amino acids long. V lost 8 bases, J lost 6 bases, and 9 bases stayed unmatched.

The chain uses TRBV6-1 and TRBJ1-5; 9 bases match TRBD1. J lost 6 bases, V lost 4 bases, and 10 bases had no gene match. CDR3 size: 16 residues. Germline V gene sequence: CDR1 MNHNS, CDR2 SASEGT. The CDR3, as DNA: TGTGCCAGCAGTGGGATCCCGGGACAGGGCGTTCAGCCCCAGCATTTT. Amino acid sequence: CASSGIPGQGVQPQHF.

The rearrangement joins TRBV30 to TRBJ1-1, with D possibly being TRBD1 (6 bases). V was pared by 5 bases and J by 1 base, with 8 bases between. This CDR3 contains 12 residues. In germline, CDR1 is GTSNPN, CDR2 SVGIG (reference sequence). The CDR3 DNA sequence: TGTGCCTGGGGACAGCCGAACACTGAAGCTTTCTTT. It is translated as CAWGQPNTEAFF. The whole variable domain, remainder taken from reference TRBV30 and TRBJ1-1, is SQTIHQWPATLVQPVGSPLSLECTVEGTSNPNLYWYRQAAGRGLQLLFYSVGIGQISSEVPQNLSASRPQDRQFILSSKKLLLSDSGFYLCAWGQPNTEAFFGQGTRLTVV.

This sequence joins TRBV5-6 and TRBJ1-5; D remains ambiguous. Trimming took off 3 bases at V and 8 bases at J, with 12 bases between the two ends. The CDR3 is made up of 13 amino acids. Germline V gene lookup returns CDR1 SGHDT and CDR2 YYEEEE. CDR3 in amino acids: CASSSTGREPQHF. The CDR3 DNA is TGTGCCAGCAGCTCTACCGGACGGGAGCCCCAGCATTTT.

The CDR3 sequence is CASSPRLAGVNTGELFF. The DNA for the CDR3 is TGCGCCAGCAGCCCCCGGTTGGCGGGCGTTAACACCGGGGAGCTGTTTTTT. The J gene is TRBJ2-2, the V gene TRBV4-1; D is perhaps TRBD2 (5 bases). V gave up 4 bases and J gave up 2 bases, with 17 bases separating them. The CDR3 contains 17 residues. Looked up from germline, CDR1 is MGHRA and CDR2 is YSYEKL.